This TCR beta chain was captured in a study of blood T cell repertoires in COVID-19. At the level of the study: Some COVID-19 samples were acute and others convalescent; all came from the United States, Italy and Spain. Nucleic acid was either cDNA or gDNA, and it came from T cells, B-cell-depleted T cells, or PBMCs.

The length of the CDR3 is 16 residues. The junction had 14 bases not matched to a gene; V was cut back by 5 bases and J by 9 bases. The V gene's germline CDR1 is SGHNT and CDR2 YENEEA. In the authors' methods: From reference gene primer amplification, estimates of nucleated cell counts were derived. The assay was immunoSEQ multiplex PCR, and TCRdb's table has in-frame clones only and misses some. V, J and clone size reflect that table, while D and trimming were determined from the DNA. This table holds a few hundred thousand clones, approximately 90% found once. Participants were aged about 18 to 100 years, lived in under 25 US areas, and enrolled virtually.

This TCR came from a woman aged 40 to 55 who had recovered from COVID-19. Sequencing used PBMCs or T cells enriched from blood (not recorded which). The genes are TRBV11-3 and TRBJ2-1, with 9 bases aligning to TRBD2. Here the CDR3 reads CASSLDGGGAYREQFF. The DNA of the CDR3 is TGTGCCAGCAGCCTCGACGGCGGGGGGGCCTATCGTGAGCAGTTCTTC.